The rows below give T cell receptor beta chains drawn from one sample of a study of glioma-infiltrating T cells. TCRdb called the multiplex PCR reads again in MiXCR, with one record for every CDR3 protein. The profile covers around 97,000 distinct CDR3 sequences, with around 30% appearing a single time and approximately 43% taken by the ten largest. The source material was glioma tissue, nonneoplastic brain tissue, or PBMCs (not recorded which). Receptors originate from a human donor with low-grade glioma or glioblastoma, undergoing nonglioma brain surgery, or in good health (not recorded which). Each CDR3 is given with its conserved first and last residue. D genes are given only for firm matches. Clone size, where shown, is once, few, many, or a class for clones that have expanded.

j_call | d_call | clone_size | cdr3_length | v_call | cdr3_aa | cdr3_nt
TRBJ2-2 | . | . | 15 | TRBV28 | CASSLFTGDTGELFF | TGTGCCAGCAGTTTATTCACCGGGGACACCGGGGAGCTGTTTTTT
TRBJ1-6 | . | . | 15 | TRBV12-3/TRBV12-4 | CASSLERQGRSPLHF | TGTGCCAGCAGTTTAGAAAGGCAGGGTCGGTCACCCCTCCACTTT
TRBJ1-1 | . | many | 11 | TRBV12-3/TRBV12-4 | CASSLATEAFF | TGTGCCAGCAGTTTAGCCACTGAAGCTTTCTTT
TRBJ1-5 | . | many | 14 | TRBV7-8 | CASGSWGAEQPQHF | TGTGCCAGCGGAAGTTGGGGGGCGGAGCAGCCCCAGCATTTT
TRBJ2-5 | . | many | 14 | TRBV20-1 | CSARDLGGQETQYF | TGCAGTGCTAGAGATCTGGGGGGCCAAGAGACCCAGTACTTC
TRBJ1-1 | . | few | 15 | TRBV4-3 | CASSQVSTANTEAFF | TGCGCCAGCAGCCAAGTGTCAACAGCCAACACTGAAGCTTTCTTT
TRBJ1-1 | . | few | 18 | TRBV11-2 | CASRPYSGAPGMNTEAFF | TGTGCCAGCAGGCCCTATAGCGGGGCCCCGGGGATGAACACTGAAGCTTTCTTT
TRBJ1-5 | TRBD1 | . | 15 | TRBV20-1 | CSATIPQGAGHPQHF | TGCAGTGCCACGATACCTCAGGGGGCAGGGCATCCCCAGCATTTT
TRBJ1-1 | . | . | 12 | TRBV12-3/TRBV12-4 | CASKEVNTEAFF | TGTGCCAGCAAGGAGGTTAACACTGAAGCTTTCTTT
TRBJ1-1 | TRBD1 | many | 13 | TRBV20-1 | CSANDRGGTEAFF | TGCAGTGCTAACGACAGGGGAGGCACTGAAGCTTTCTTT